The present T cell receptor (beta chain) was sequenced within a study of beta chain features in type 1 diabetes. Notes on the study in general: A moderate, significant TCRB CDR3 shortening appeared in type 1 diabetes across four CD4+ subsets.

About this clone: Its antigen is undetermined.

The isolated RNA, all of it, was reverse transcribed, so expressed TCRB transcripts were what got sequenced. Measured with immunoSEQ multiplex PCR; TCRdb has only the in-frame clones, and not every one. The table records 300,000 to 400,000 clones, about 10% of them present only once. From germline, CDR1 is LNHDA and CDR2 SQIVND (reference sequence). Trimming left V 7 bases short and J 2 bases short, with 13 bases between. The CDR3 length is 14 residues. The chain has TRBV19 and TRBJ2-3; tentatively, D is TRBD2 (6 bases). The sequence was collected from a man aged 25 to 45 with type 1 diabetes. Input material: central memory CD4+ T cells from blood. In DNA form, the CDR3 reads TGTGCCAGTAAATGGGACTGGACCACAGATACGCAGTATTTT. This encodes CASKWDWTTDTQYF.